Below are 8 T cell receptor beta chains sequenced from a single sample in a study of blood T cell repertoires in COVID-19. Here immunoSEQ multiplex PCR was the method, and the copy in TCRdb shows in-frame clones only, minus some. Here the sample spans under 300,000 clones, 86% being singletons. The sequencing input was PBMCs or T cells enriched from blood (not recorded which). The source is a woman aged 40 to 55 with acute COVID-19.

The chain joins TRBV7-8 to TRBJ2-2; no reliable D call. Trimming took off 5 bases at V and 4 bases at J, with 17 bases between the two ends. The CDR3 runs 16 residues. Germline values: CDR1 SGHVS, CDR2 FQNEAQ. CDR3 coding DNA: TGTGCCAGCAGCCCCCGAACGGGTTTTGGCACCGGGGAGCTGTTTTTT. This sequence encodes CASSPRTGFGTGELFF.

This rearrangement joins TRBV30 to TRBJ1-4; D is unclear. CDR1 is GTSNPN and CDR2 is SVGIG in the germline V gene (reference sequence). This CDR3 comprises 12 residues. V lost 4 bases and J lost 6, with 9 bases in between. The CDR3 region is CAWTVKDEKLFF. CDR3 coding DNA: TGTGCCTGGACGGTTAAAGATGAAAAACTGTTTTTT.

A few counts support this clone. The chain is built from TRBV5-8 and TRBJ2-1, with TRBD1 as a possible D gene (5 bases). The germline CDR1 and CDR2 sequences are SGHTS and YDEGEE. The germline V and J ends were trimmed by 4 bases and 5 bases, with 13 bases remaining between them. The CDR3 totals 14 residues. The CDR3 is CASSLGPTDNEQFF. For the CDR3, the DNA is TGTGCCAGCAGCCTAGGCCCGACAGACAATGAGCAGTTCTTC.

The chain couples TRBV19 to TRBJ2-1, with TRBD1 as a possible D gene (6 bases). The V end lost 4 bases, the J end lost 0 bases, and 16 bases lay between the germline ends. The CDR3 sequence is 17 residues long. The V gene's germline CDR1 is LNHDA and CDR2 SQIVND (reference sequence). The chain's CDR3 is CASSKGGGGSSYNEQFF. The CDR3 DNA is TGTGCCAGTAGTAAAGGGGGTGGCGGTAGCTCCTACAATGAGCAGTTCTTC.

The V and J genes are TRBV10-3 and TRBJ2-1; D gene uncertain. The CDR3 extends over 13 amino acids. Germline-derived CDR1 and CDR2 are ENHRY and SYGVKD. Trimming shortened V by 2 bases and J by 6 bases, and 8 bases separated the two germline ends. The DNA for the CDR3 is TGTGCCATCAGTGAGCTATGGGCCAATGAGCAGTTCTTC. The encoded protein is CAISELWANEQFF.

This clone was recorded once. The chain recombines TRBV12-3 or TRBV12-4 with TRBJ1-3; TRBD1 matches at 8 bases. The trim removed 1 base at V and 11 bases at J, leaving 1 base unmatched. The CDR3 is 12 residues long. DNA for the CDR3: TGTGCCAGCAGTTTAGGGGACAGGCCCATATATTTT. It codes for CASSLGDRPIYF.

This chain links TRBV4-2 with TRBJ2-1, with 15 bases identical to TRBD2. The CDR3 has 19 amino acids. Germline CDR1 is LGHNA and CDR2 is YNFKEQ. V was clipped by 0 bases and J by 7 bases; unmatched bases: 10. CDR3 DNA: TGTGCCAGCAGCCAAGAAAGCCCCGGACTAGCGGGAGGGAGGAATGAGCAGTTCTTC. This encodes CASSQESPGLAGGRNEQFF.

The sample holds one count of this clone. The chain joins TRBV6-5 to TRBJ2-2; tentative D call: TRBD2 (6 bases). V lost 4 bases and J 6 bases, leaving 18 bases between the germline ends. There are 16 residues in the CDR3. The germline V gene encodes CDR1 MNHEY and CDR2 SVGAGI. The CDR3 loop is CASSFNRDSGPGELFF. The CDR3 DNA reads TGTGCCAGCAGTTTCAACCGGGACTCTGGGCCCGGGGAGCTGTTTTTT.